These 18 T cell receptor beta chains came from one sample sequenced in a study of T cells after yellow fever vaccination. A single record per CDR3 protein comes from TCRdb applying MiXCR to the 5' RACE reads. The sample carries roughly 4,800 distinct CDR3 sequences, about 7.1% recorded once. The sample consisted of PBMCs, either bulk or a sorted T-cell subset (CD4+, CD8+, memory, or dextramer-sorted; not recorded which), taken 15 days after the yellow fever booster vaccination. The source of these receptors is a man aged 30-40 years who received the YFV17D yellow fever vaccine.

By sample fraction, this clonotype is medium-sized (0.01 to 0.1%). This chain connects TRBV18 to TRBJ1-1; no definite D call. The length of the CDR3 is 13 residues. Germline CDR1 and CDR2: KGHSH and LQKENI. The V and J ends lost 6 bases and 7 bases respectively, with 15 bases between them. The CDR3 sequence: CASSQDRQIEAFF. The CDR3 DNA is TGTGCCAGCTCCCAGGACCGCCAGATTGAAGCTTTCTTT.

The genes are TRBV7-2 and TRBJ2-5, with D tentatively TRBD1 or TRBD2 (6 bases each). V dropped 5 bases and J dropped 7 bases, with 23 bases sitting between them. Germline CDR1 reads SGHTA; CDR2 reads FQGNSA. This CDR3 spans 16 amino acids. The CDR3 DNA sequence: TGTGCCAGCAGCCTTGCCCGGGGGCAGGTGGGAGCGACCCAGTACTTC. Translated: CASSLARGQVGATQYF.

This clonotype is classed as medium-sized (0.01 to 0.1%). V is TRBV6-2 or TRBV6-3 and J is TRBJ2-2; no reliable D call. V was cut by 0 bases and J by 7 bases, with 9 bases left in between. The CDR3 has 14 residues. The V gene's germline CDR1 is MNHEY and CDR2 SVGEGT. Here the CDR3 DNA reads TGTGCCAGCAGTTACTCGATTTGGGGCGGGGAGCTGTTTTTT. This translates into CASSYSIWGGELFF.

This clonotype was seen ten or more times. The chain combines TRBV11-3 with TRBJ2-1, with 8 bases aligning to TRBD1. After removal of 5 bases from V and 10 bases from J, the junction contained 7 bases not matched to a gene. The CDR3 sequence is 13 residues long. Germline-derived CDR1 and CDR2 are SGHNT and YENEEA. The DNA of the CDR3 is TGTGCCAGCAGCATGAGACAGGGGTCGGAGCAGTTCTTC. Amino acid sequence: CASSMRQGSEQFF.

This clonotype is judged medium-sized. V gene TRBV5-4 combines with J gene TRBJ2-1, with D hard to call. Germline CDR1 is SGHNT and CDR2 is YYREEE (reference sequence). The CDR3 is 14 residues long. Trimming stripped 4 bases from V and 1 base from J, with 9 bases between. For the CDR3, the DNA is TGTGCCAGCAGCGGAGCGTCATCCTACAATGAGCAGTTCTTC. As protein: CASSGASSYNEQFF.

Judged by abundance, this clonotype is medium-sized (0.01 to 0.1%). The gene calls are TRBV3-1 and TRBJ2-3; D could derive from TRBD1 or TRBD2 (5 bases each). This CDR3 has 17 amino acids. Trimming took 4 bases from V and 2 from J, leaving 19 bases between them. Germline-derived CDR1 and CDR2 are LGHDT and YNNKEL (reference sequence). The CDR3 nucleotides read TGTGCCAGCAGCCCGGGACGTACTACGTTTTCCACAGATACGCAGTATTTT. It translates to CASSPGRTTFSTDTQYF.

Relative to its sample, this clonotype is medium-sized (0.01 to 0.1%). The gene calls are TRBV19 and TRBJ1-5; possibly TRBD1 for D (5 bases). Germline assignment: CDR1 LNHDA and CDR2 SQIVND (reference sequence). The CDR3 spans 14 residues. Trimming shortened V by 2 bases and J by 6 bases, and 11 bases separated the two germline ends. CDR3 bases: TGTGCCAGTAGTATACTCCAGGGCACTCAGCCCCAGCATTTT. This codes for CASSILQGTQPQHF.

The V and J genes are TRBV7-9 and TRBJ2-5; the D call may be TRBD1 or TRBD2 (5 bases each). Trimming left V 6 bases short and J 4 bases short, with 18 bases between. This CDR3 is built from 15 residues. Germline V gene lookup returns CDR1 SEHNR and CDR2 FQNEAQ (reference sequence). CDR3 protein: CASRGRDVVRETQYF. CDR3 DNA sequence: TGTGCCAGCAGGGGCCGGGACGTGGTTCGAGAGACCCAGTACTTC.

This clonotype rates as medium-sized. The chain uses TRBV28 and TRBJ1-1; no definite D call. The CDR3 is 11 residues long. Germline V gene lookup returns CDR1 MDHEN and CDR2 SYDVKM. V was trimmed by 6 bases and J by 7 bases, leaving 9 bases between them. CDR3 DNA sequence: TGTGCCAGCAGGTTAGGTGTTGAAGCTTTCTTT. Translated: CASRLGVEAFF.

This clonotype is medium-sized in the sample. V usage is TRBV5-6 and J usage is TRBJ2-1, with TRBD1 identical over 8 bases. Looked up from germline, CDR1 is SGHDT and CDR2 is YYEEEE. The length of the CDR3 is 15 residues. Trimming removed 6 bases from V and 7 bases from J; junction bases left unmatched: 12. CDR3 residues: CASNNLGQVINEQFF. CDR3 DNA sequence: TGTGCCAGCAACAACTTGGGACAGGTAATAAATGAGCAGTTCTTC.

Turning to this clonotype: The junction and the germline gene differ at one end; a read error may be behind it. The gene calls are TRBV4-1 and TRBJ2-1; D is ambiguous. The CDR3 loop spans 15 amino acids. CDR1 and CDR2 (germline): MGHRA, YSYEKL. CDR3 sequence (DNA): TGTGCCAGCAGCCCTGGGCTACTCTGCTACAATGAGCAGTTCTTC. Translated: CASSPGLLCYNEQFF.

Judged by abundance, this clonotype is medium-sized. V usage is TRBV18 and J usage is TRBJ2-5; the D is unclear. The CDR3 runs to 12 residues. Trimming took 3 bases from V and 2 from J, leaving 4 bases between them. CDR1 KGHSH and CDR2 LQKENI come from the germline V gene. CDR3 in amino acids: CASSPIQETQYF. DNA for the CDR3: TGTGCCAGCTCACCGATTCAAGAGACCCAGTACTTC.

This clonotype is medium-sized by share. The genes are TRBV20-1 and TRBJ2-7; no definite D call. This CDR3 spans 12 amino acids. V gave up 1 base and J gave up 0 bases, with 4 bases separating them. Germline lookup yields CDR1 DFQATT and CDR2 SNEGSKA (reference sequence). The CDR3 DNA reads as TGCAGTGCTAGAGGAAACTCCTACGAGCAGTACTTC. This translates into CSARGNSYEQYF.

By its share, this clonotype is medium-sized (0.01 to 0.1%). V and J are TRBV7-8 and TRBJ1-5; perhaps TRBD1 as D (5 bases). The CDR3 has 16 residues. The germline V and J ends were trimmed by 5 bases and 0 bases, with 14 bases remaining between them. Looked up from germline, CDR1 is SGHVS and CDR2 is FQNEAQ. The chain's CDR3 is CASSENRFYSNQPQHF. CDR3 DNA sequence: TGTGCCAGCAGCGAAAACAGGTTTTATAGCAATCAGCCCCAGCATTTT.

This clonotype ranks as medium-sized. The chain joins TRBV5-4 to TRBJ2-4, with D perhaps matching TRBD2 (5 bases). CDR1 is SGHNT, CDR2 YYREEE, per germline (reference sequence). The CDR3 spans 17 residues. V lost 4 bases, J lost 0 bases, and 17 bases lay in between. The CDR3 nucleotides read TGTGCCAGCAGCGTCGATGGACTCAATTTAGCCAAAAACATTCAGTACTTC. Translating gives CASSVDGLNLAKNIQYF.

This clonotype was observed many times. Here the CDR3 DNA reads TGTGCCAGCAGTTTATTATCGGCCAACAATCAGCCCCAGCATTTT. Its translation is CASSLLSANNQPQHF. The chain couples TRBV12-3 or TRBV12-4 to TRBJ1-5, with D unresolved. V gave up 2 bases and J gave up 3 bases, with 11 bases separating them. This CDR3 contains 15 residues.

In its sample, this clonotype is medium-sized. The chain links TRBV5-1 to TRBJ2-7; 14 nucleotides line up with TRBD2. The ends lost 2 bases at V and 12 bases at J; junction bases unmatched: 13. Germline CDR1 and CDR2: SGHRS and YFSETQ. This CDR3 is built from 16 residues. The CDR3 DNA reads TGCGCCAGCAGCTTAAATCCGGGACTAGCGGGAGATTATTGGTACTTC. Its translation is CASSLNPGLAGDYWYF.

In its sample, this clonotype is medium-sized (0.01 to 0.1%). The chain is built from TRBV20-1 and TRBJ2-1, with 9 bases aligning to TRBD1. The CDR3 runs 13 residues. Germline V gives CDR1 DFQATT, CDR2 SNEGSKA (reference sequence). Trimming removed 7 bases from V and 4 bases from J; junction bases left unmatched: 5. CDR3 amino acids: CSVQQGAYNEQFF. Here the CDR3 DNA reads TGCAGTGTTCAACAGGGGGCTTACAATGAGCAGTTCTTC.